The rows below give T cell receptor beta chains drawn from one sample of a study of blood T cell repertoires in COVID-19. Sequencing used immunoSEQ multiplex PCR; TCRdb keeps in-frame clones, though not all of them. The profile shows hundreds of thousands of clones, roughly 85% of them singletons. Sequencing was performed on PBMCs or T cells enriched from blood (not recorded which). The origin of the receptors is a man younger than 40 who had recovered from COVID-19. The CDR3 runs from the conserved cysteine through the conserved F or W. A D gene is named only where the DNA matches it firmly. Size is stated for part of the rows, as once, few or many counts, or as a class when the clone is expanded.

v_gene,j_gene,abundance,d_gene,CDR3aa,CDR3nt
TRBV2,TRBJ1-5,NA,NA,CASTQEQVYQPQHF,TGTGCCAGCACCCAGGAACAGGTCTATCAGCCCCAGCATTTT
TRBV6-6,TRBJ1-2,NA,NA,CASTPTANYGYTF,TGTGCCAGCACCCCAACAGCTAACTATGGCTACACCTTC
TRBV29-1,TRBJ1-2,NA,NA,CSVEILGGALGYTF,TGCAGCGTTGAAATCTTAGGGGGGGCGCTTGGCTACACCTTC
TRBV5-6,TRBJ1-2,NA,TRBD1,CASNLGQGAFGYTF,TGTGCCAGCAATTTGGGACAGGGGGCGTTTGGCTACACCTTC
TRBV10-3,TRBJ2-1,NA,TRBD1,CAISELTGYNHNEQFF,TGTGCCATCAGTGAGTTGACAGGGTATAACCACAATGAGCAGTTCTTC
TRBV5-1,TRBJ2-3,NA,TRBD2,CASSWSRRGDTDTQYF,TGCGCCAGCAGCTGGAGTCGGCGGGGGGACACAGATACGCAGTATTTT
TRBV7-3,TRBJ2-3,NA,NA,CASSLTRGTDTQYF,TGTGCCAGCAGCTTAACCCGGGGGACGGATACGCAGTATTTT
TRBV2,TRBJ1-1,NA,NA,CASRTQGMNTEAFF,TGTGCCAGCAGGACTCAGGGAATGAACACTGAAGCTTTCTTT
TRBV2,TRBJ1-6,NA,TRBD1,CASSPDRGQYSPLHF,TGTGCCAGCAGTCCCGACAGGGGGCAATATTCACCCCTCCACTTT
TRBV5-1,TRBJ1-1,NA,NA,CASSLAQGGTEAFF,TGCGCCAGCAGCTTGGCACAGGGAGGGACTGAAGCTTTCTTT
TRBV6-1,TRBJ1-6,once,NA,CASSEVENSPLHF,TGTGCCAGCAGTGAGGTGGAGAATTCACCCCTCCACTTT
TRBV7-2,TRBJ2-5,NA,NA,CASSLGVFGETQYF,TGTGCCAGCAGCTTAGGAGTGTTCGGGGAGACCCAGTACTTC
TRBV6-5,TRBJ1-1,NA,NA,CASSIQGNTEAFF,TGTGCCAGCAGTATACAGGGGAACACTGAAGCTTTCTTT
TRBV6-4,TRBJ2-2,NA,NA,CASSEGTNTGELFF,TGTGCCAGCAGTGAGGGCACCAACACCGGGGAGCTGTTTTTT
TRBV6-1,TRBJ1-2,NA,TRBD1,CASSETGGGYGYTF,TGTGCCAGCAGTGAAACAGGGGGCGGGTATGGCTACACCTTC
TRBV2,TRBJ1-1,NA,NA,CASSEIQGWTEAFF,TGTGCCAGCAGTGAAATACAGGGTTGGACTGAAGCTTTCTTT
TRBV3-1/TRBV3-2,TRBJ1-3,NA,NA,CASSPRRARNTIYF,TGTGCCAGCAGCCCCCGCAGGGCTCGAAACACCATATATTTT
TRBV13,TRBJ2-1,NA,NA,CASSRGGGSYNEQFF,TGTGCCAGCAGCCGTGGGGGCGGCTCCTACAATGAGCAGTTCTTC
TRBV5-4,TRBJ1-1,NA,NA,CASSLAAAGEEAFF,TGTGCCAGCAGCTTGGCGGCGGCAGGGGAAGAAGCTTTCTTT
TRBV5-1,TRBJ1-2,few,TRBD1,CARSGGQGGYGYTF,TGCGCCCGCAGCGGGGGACAGGGGGGCTATGGCTACACCTTC
TRBV2,TRBJ1-1,NA,TRBD1,CASSGQGRLETFF,TGTGCCAGCAGTGGACAGGGGCGCCTTGAAACTTTCTTT
TRBV19,TRBJ1-3,NA,TRBD1,CASRRQWDRLSGNTIYF,TGTGCCAGTAGGCGGCAATGGGACAGACTCTCTGGAAACACCATATATTTT
TRBV24-1,TRBJ1-6,once,NA,CATSQGARSPLHF,TGTGCCACCAGTCAAGGGGCGAGGTCACCCCTCCACTTT
TRBV19,TRBJ1-5,NA,TRBD1,CASWDRGNQPQHF,TGTGCCAGTTGGGACAGGGGAAATCAGCCCCAGCATTTT
TRBV5-1,TRBJ1-1,NA,NA,CASSLDSSNTEAFF,TGCGCCAGCAGCTTGGACAGCTCGAACACTGAAGCTTTCTTT
TRBV5-1,TRBJ2-7,NA,NA,CASSLALDSDLSYEQYF,TGCGCCAGCAGCTTGGCCCTGGATAGCGACCTCTCCTACGAGCAGTACTTC
TRBV5-1,TRBJ2-6,once,NA,CASSLGVGGANVLTF,TGCGCCAGCAGCTTGGGAGTCGGTGGGGCCAACGTCCTGACTTTC
TRBV19,TRBJ2-2,NA,NA,CASSILQGAGELFF,TGTGCCAGTAGTATCCTACAGGGCGCCGGGGAGCTGTTTTTT
TRBV18,TRBJ1-4,NA,TRBD1,CASSPQGATNEKLFF,TGTGCCAGCTCACCCCAGGGGGCAACTAATGAAAAACTGTTTTTT
TRBV19,TRBJ1-5,NA,TRBD1,CASRRPGGYSNQPQHF,TGTGCCAGTAGACGCCCAGGGGGATATAGCAATCAGCCCCAGCATTTT
TRBV27,TRBJ1-5,NA,TRBD1,CASANRGGGPQHF,TGTGCCAGCGCGAACAGGGGGGGAGGGCCCCAGCATTTT
TRBV29-1,TRBJ2-4,NA,NA,CSVDGGMVGIQYF,TGCAGCGTTGACGGAGGGATGGTGGGCATTCAGTACTTC
TRBV27,TRBJ1-2,NA,NA,CASSGSYGGYTF,TGTGCCAGCAGTGGTTCTTACGGTGGCTACACCTTC
TRBV12-5,TRBJ2-2,NA,TRBD1,CASGPSRQGLNTGELFF,TGTGCTAGTGGTCCCTCTCGACAGGGATTGAACACCGGGGAGCTGTTTTTT
TRBV5-1,TRBJ1-6,NA,NA,CASSLESGSPLHF,TGCGCCAGCAGCTTGGAGTCAGGTTCACCCCTCCACTTT
TRBV19,TRBJ1-2,NA,NA,CASSRGQNYGYTF,TGTGCCAGTAGTCGTGGACAGAACTATGGCTACACCTTC
TRBV9,TRBJ2-2,NA,TRBD1,CASQGAPGTGELFF,TGTGCCAGCCAGGGGGCCCCAGGGACCGGGGAGCTGTTTTTT
TRBV5-8,TRBJ2-3,NA,NA,CASTQRQSTDTQYF,TGTGCCAGCACCCAGCGGCAGAGCACAGATACGCAGTATTTT
TRBV7-2,TRBJ2-7,NA,NA,CASSLWLAGRWEQYF,TGTGCCAGCAGCTTATGGCTGGCAGGGAGGTGGGAGCAGTACTTC
TRBV29-1,TRBJ2-6,NA,TRBD1,CSVVDRAGANVLTF,TGCAGCGTCGTCGACAGGGCTGGGGCCAACGTCCTGACTTTC
TRBV5-8,TRBJ1-1,many,TRBD1,CASRQGTGARNTEAFF,TGTGCCAGCAGGCAAGGGACAGGGGCCAGGAACACTGAAGCTTTCTTT
TRBV20-1,TRBJ2-7,NA,NA,CSASDQVEDEQYF,TGCAGTGCTAGTGATCAGGTGGAAGACGAGCAGTACTTC
TRBV19,TRBJ1-5,NA,TRBD1,CASSITGGGQPQHF,TGTGCCAGTAGTATAACAGGGGGCGGGCAGCCCCAGCATTTT
TRBV6-1,TRBJ2-3,NA,TRBD1,CASSEVVQGEDTQYF,TGTGCCAGCAGTGAAGTCGTGCAGGGGGAGGATACGCAGTATTTT
TRBV7-6,TRBJ2-3,once,TRBD2,CASSPYGTSGGSTDTQYF,TGTGCCAGCAGCCCCTATGGGACTAGCGGGGGCAGCACAGATACGCAGTATTTT
TRBV2,TRBJ1-2,NA,NA,CASSADSDKNYGYTF,TGTGCCAGCAGTGCTGACAGTGACAAAAACTATGGCTACACCTTC
TRBV6-5,TRBJ1-1,NA,NA,CASGPRTEAFF,TGTGCCAGCGGTCCGCGGACTGAAGCTTTCTTT
TRBV5-5,TRBJ2-7,NA,NA,CASNVLSREQYF,TGTGCCAGCAACGTCCTATCTCGCGAGCAGTACTTC
TRBV19,TRBJ2-3,NA,NA,CASSSGGYSTDTQYF,TGTGCCAGTAGTAGCGGGGGCTATAGCACAGATACGCAGTATTTT
TRBV18,TRBJ1-5,NA,NA,CASSPRGVFSLNQPQHF,TGTGCCAGCTCACCACGTGGAGTTTTTAGCCTCAATCAGCCCCAGCATTTT
TRBV4-3,TRBJ1-5,NA,NA,CASSQDPFGGNQPQHF,TGCGCCAGCAGCCAAGATCCCTTTGGCGGAAATCAGCCCCAGCATTTT
TRBV6-5,TRBJ1-2,NA,TRBD1,CASTHPGQGGYGYTF,TGTGCCAGCACCCACCCGGGACAGGGGGGCTATGGCTACACCTTC